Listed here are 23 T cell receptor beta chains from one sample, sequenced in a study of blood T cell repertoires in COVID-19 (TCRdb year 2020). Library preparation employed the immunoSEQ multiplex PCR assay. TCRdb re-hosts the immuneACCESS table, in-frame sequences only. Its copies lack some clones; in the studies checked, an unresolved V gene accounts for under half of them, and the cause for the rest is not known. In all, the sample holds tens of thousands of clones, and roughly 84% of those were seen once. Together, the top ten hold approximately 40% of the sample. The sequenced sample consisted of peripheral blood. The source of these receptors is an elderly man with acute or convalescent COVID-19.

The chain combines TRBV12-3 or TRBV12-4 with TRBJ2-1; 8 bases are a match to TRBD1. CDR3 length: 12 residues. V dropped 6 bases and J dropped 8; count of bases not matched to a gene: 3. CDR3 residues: CASRLTGDEQFF. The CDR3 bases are TGTGCCAGCAGACTGACAGGGGATGAGCAGTTCTTC.

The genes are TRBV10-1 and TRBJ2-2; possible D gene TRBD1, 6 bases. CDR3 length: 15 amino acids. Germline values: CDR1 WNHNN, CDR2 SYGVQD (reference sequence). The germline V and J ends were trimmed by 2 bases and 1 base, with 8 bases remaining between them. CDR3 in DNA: TGCGCCAGCAGTGAGCGGACAGAGAACACCGGGGAGCTGTTTTTT. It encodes CASSERTENTGELFF.

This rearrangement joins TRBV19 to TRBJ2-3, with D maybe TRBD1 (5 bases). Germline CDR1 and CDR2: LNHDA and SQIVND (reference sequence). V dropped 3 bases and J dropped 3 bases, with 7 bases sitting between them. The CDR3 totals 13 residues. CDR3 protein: CASSMQGTDTQYF. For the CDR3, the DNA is TGTGCCAGTAGTATGCAGGGTACAGATACGCAGTATTTT.

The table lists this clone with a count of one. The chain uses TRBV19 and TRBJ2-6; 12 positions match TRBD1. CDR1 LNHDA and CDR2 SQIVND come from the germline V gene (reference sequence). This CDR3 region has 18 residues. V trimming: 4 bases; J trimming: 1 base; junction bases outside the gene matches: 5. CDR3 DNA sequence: TGTGCCAGTAGTACCCCGGGACAGGGGGCTTCTGGGGCCAACGTCCTGACTTTC. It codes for CASSTPGQGASGANVLTF. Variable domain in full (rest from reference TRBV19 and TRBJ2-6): DGGITQSPKYLFRKEGQNVTLSCEQNLNHDAMYWYRQDPGQGLRLIYYSQIVNDFQKGDIAEGYSVSREKKESFPLTVTSAQKNPTAFYLCASSTPGQGASGANVLTFGAGSRLTVL.

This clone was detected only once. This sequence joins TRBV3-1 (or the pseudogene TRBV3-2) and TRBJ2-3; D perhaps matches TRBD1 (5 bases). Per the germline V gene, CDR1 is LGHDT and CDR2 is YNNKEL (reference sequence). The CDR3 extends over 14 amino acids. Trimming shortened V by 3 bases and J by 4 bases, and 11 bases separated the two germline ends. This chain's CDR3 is CASSHPDTPDTQYF. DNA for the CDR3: TGTGCCAGCAGCCATCCGGACACGCCAGATACGCAGTATTTT.

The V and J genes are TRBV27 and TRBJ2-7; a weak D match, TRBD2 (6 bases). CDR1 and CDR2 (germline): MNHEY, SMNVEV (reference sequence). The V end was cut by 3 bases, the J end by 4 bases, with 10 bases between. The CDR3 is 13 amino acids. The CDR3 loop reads CASSLHGTYEQYF. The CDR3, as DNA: TGTGCCAGCAGTTTGCACGGGACTTACGAGCAGTACTTC.

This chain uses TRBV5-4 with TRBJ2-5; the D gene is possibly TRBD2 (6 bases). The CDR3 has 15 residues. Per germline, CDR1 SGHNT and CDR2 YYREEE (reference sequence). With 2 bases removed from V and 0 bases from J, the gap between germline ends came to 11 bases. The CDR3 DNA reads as TGTGCCAGCAGCTTCAAGCGGGTGTACCAAGAGACCCAGTACTTC. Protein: CASSFKRVYQETQYF.

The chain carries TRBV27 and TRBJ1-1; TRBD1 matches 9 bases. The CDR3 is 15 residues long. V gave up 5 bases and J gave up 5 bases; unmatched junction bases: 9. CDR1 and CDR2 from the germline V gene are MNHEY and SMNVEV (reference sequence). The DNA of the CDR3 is TGTGCCAGCAGTCAACAACAGGGGGCGTGGACTGAAGCTTTCTTT. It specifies CASSQQQGAWTEAFF.

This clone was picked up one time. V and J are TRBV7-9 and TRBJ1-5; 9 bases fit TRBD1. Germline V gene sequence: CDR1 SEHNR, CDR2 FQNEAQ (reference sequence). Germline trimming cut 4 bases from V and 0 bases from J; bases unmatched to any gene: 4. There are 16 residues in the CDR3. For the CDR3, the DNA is TGTGCCAGCAGCTGGGGACAGGGAGATAGCAATCAGCCCCAGCATTTT. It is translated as CASSWGQGDSNQPQHF.

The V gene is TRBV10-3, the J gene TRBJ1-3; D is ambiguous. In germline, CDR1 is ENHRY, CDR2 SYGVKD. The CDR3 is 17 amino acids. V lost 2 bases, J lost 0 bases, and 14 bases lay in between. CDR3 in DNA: TGTGCCATCAGTGAGACCGCACTTCGGTCCTCTGGAAACACCATATATTTT. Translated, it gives CAISETALRSSGNTIYF.

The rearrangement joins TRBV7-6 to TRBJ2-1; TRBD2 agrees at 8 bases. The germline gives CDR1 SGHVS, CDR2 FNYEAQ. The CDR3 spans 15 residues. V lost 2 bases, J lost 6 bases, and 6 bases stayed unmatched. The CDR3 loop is CASSLLAGGGNEQFF. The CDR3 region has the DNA TGTGCCAGCAGCTTACTGGCGGGAGGCGGCAATGAGCAGTTCTTC.

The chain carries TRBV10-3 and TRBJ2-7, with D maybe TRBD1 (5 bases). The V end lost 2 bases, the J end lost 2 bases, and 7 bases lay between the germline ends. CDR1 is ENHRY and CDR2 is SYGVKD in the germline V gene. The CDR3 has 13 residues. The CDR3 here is CAISEGAAYEQYF. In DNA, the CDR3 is TGTGCCATCAGTGAGGGGGCAGCCTACGAGCAGTACTTC.

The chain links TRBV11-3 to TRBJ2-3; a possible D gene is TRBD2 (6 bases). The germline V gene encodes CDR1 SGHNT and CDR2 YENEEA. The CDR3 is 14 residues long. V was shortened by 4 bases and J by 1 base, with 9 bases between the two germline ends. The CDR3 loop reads CASSSGERTDTQYF. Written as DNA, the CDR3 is TGTGCCAGCAGCTCGGGGGAACGCACAGATACGCAGTATTTT.

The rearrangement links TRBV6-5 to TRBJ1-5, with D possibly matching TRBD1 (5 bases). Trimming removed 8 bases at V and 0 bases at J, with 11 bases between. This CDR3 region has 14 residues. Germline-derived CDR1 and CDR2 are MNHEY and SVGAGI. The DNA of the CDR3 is TGTGCCAGCCGGGGACTGAATAGCAATCAGCCCCAGCATTTT. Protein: CASRGLNSNQPQHF.

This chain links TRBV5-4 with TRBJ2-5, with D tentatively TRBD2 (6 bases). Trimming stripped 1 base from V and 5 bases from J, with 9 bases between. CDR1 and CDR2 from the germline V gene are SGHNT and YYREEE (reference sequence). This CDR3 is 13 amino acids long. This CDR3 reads CASSLKGGETQYF. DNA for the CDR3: TGTGCCAGCAGCTTGAAAGGAGGGGAGACCCAGTACTTC. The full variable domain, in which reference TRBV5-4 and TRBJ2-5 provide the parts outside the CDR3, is ETGVTQSPTHLIKTRGQQVTLRCSSQSGHNTVSWYQQALGQGPQFIFQYYREEENGRGNFPPRFSGLQFPNYSSELNVNALELDDSALYLCASSLKGGETQYFGPGTRLLVL.

CDR3 DNA: TGTGCCAGTAGTAGCTTCAGGGAGGGCAATCAGCCCCAGCATTTT. Protein sequence: CASSSFREGNQPQHF. V and J are TRBV19 and TRBJ1-5; a possible D gene is TRBD1 (5 bases). The CDR3 runs to 15 residues. Germline V gives CDR1 LNHDA, CDR2 SQIVND (reference sequence). Trimming took 4 bases from V and 2 from J, leaving 12 bases between them. Full variable domain (missing parts from reference TRBV19 and TRBJ1-5): DGGITQSPKYLFRKEGQNVTLSCEQNLNHDAMYWYRQDPGQGLRLIYYSQIVNDFQKGDIAEGYSVSREKKESFPLTVTSAQKNPTAFYLCASSSFREGNQPQHFGDGTRLSIL.

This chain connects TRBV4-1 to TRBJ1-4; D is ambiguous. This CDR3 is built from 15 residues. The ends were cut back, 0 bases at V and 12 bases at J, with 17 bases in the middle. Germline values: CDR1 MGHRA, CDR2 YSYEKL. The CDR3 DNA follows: TGCGCCAGCAGCCAAGATCTGCCAGGATTAATGGAACTGTTTTTT. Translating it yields CASSQDLPGLMELFF.

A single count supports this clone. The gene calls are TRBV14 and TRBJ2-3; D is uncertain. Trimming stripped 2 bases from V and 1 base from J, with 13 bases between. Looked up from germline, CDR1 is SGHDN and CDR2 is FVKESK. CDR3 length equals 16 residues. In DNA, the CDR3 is TGTGCCAGCAGCCAAAGGCTGGTAGCTGGCACAGATACGCAGTATTTT. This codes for CASSQRLVAGTDTQYF.

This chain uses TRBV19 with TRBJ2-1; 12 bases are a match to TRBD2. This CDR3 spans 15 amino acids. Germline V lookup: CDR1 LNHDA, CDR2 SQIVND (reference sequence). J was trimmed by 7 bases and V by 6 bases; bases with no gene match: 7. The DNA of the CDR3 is TGTGCCAGTAGCAATCTAGCGGGAGGGCGGAATGAGCAGTTCTTC. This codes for CASSNLAGGRNEQFF. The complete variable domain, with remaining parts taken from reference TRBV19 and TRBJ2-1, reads DGGITQSPKYLFRKEGQNVTLSCEQNLNHDAMYWYRQDPGQGLRLIYYSQIVNDFQKGDIAEGYSVSREKKESFPLTVTSAQKNPTAFYLCASSNLAGGRNEQFFGPGTRLTVL.

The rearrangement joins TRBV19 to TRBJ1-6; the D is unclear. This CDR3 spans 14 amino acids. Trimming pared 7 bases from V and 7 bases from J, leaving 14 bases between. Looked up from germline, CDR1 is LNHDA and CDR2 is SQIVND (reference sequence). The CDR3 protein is CASTPTQTNSPLHF. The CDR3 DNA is TGTGCCAGTACCCCGACACAGACGAATTCACCCCTCCACTTT. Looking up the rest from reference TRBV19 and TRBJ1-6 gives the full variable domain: DGGITQSPKYLFRKEGQNVTLSCEQNLNHDAMYWYRQDPGQGLRLIYYSQIVNDFQKGDIAEGYSVSREKKESFPLTVTSAQKNPTAFYLCASTPTQTNSPLHFGNGTRLTVT.

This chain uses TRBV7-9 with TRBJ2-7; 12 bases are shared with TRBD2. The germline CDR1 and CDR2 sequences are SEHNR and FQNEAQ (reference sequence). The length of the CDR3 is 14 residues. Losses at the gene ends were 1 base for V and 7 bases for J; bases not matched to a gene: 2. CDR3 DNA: TGTGCCAGCAGCTTAGGAGGACTAGCGGGGGAGCAGTACTTC. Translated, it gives CASSLGGLAGEQYF. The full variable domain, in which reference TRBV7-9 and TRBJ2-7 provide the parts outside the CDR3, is DTGVSQNPRHKITKRGQNVTFRCDPISEHNRLYWYRQTLGQGPEFLTYFQNEAQLEKSRLLSDRFSAERPKGSFSTLEIQRTEQGDSAMYLCASSLGGLAGEQYFGPGTRLTVT.

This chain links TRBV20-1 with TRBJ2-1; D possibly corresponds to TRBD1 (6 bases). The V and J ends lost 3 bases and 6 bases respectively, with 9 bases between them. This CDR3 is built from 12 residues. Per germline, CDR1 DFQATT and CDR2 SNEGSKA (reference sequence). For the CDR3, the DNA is TGCAGTGCTAGTGAACAGGGCAATGAGCAGTTCTTC. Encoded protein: CSASEQGNEQFF.

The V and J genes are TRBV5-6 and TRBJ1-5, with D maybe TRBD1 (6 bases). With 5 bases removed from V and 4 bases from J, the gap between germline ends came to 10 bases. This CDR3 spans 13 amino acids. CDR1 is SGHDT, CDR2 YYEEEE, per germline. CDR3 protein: CASSSDRNQPQHF. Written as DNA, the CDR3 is TGTGCCAGCAGTTCTGACAGGAATCAGCCCCAGCATTTT. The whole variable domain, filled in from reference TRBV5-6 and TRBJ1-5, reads DAGVTQSPTHLIKTRGQQVTLRCSPKSGHDTVSWYQQALGQGPQFIFQYYEEEERQRGNFPDRFSGHQFPNYSSELNVNALLLGDSALYLCASSSDRNQPQHFGDGTRLSIL.